The sequence of this T cell receptor (beta chain) was determined in a study of shared clonotypes between healthy human individuals. Study context: Each donor's CD4 naive and CD4 memory cells filled three plates apiece, CD8 naive two, and CD8 memory one.

Per the germline V gene, CDR1 is MNHEY and CDR2 is SMNVEV (reference sequence). CDR3 length equals 17 residues. V was shortened by 5 bases and J by 0 bases, with 19 bases between the two germline ends. The table came from immunoSEQ multiplex PCR; TCRdb's copy has only in-frame clones and leaves some out. The sample yields under 550,000 clones, less than 96% seen once. Participating donors were healthy, HIV-negative adults free of recent acute infections or vaccinations. The sequence was obtained from a woman between 25 and 40 years old in good health. Sequenced: naive CD4+ T cells sorted from blood. The sample's subset: CD45RA+ positively selected. V is TRBV27 and J is TRBJ1-1; tentatively, D is TRBD1 (6 bases). The CDR3 loop reads CASSPLQDSFMNTEAFF. CDR3 DNA: TGTGCCAGCAGTCCCCTTCAGGACAGCTTTATGAACACTGAAGCTTTCTTT.